The 25 T cell receptor beta chains presented below share a single source sample, sequenced in a study of T and B cells in COVID-19 patients. TRB was amplified from around 250-500 ng of blood genomic DNA. Multiplex PCR with BIOMED2 TRB-A/B primer pools amplified TRB rearrangements. TCRdb itself ran the multiplex PCR reads through MiXCR, one entry per CDR3 protein. The sample shows 23,000 or so distinct CDR3 sequences, 30% to 35% of them seen only once. The sample was blood. These receptors all stem from a human donor who had recovered from COVID-19.

To note about this clonotype: The junction departs from the called germline gene at one end, perhaps through a read error. V gene TRBV5-4 combines with J gene TRBJ1-2; no firm D call. This CDR3 has 13 amino acids. The germline gives CDR1 SGHNT, CDR2 YYREEE (reference sequence). The CDR3: CASSWARTTRVFF. As DNA, the CDR3 is TGTGCCAGCAGCTGGGCCCGCACAACACGGGTGTTCTTC.

This chain connects TRBV6-5 to TRBJ1-5, with D perhaps TRBD1 (5 bases). Germline CDR1 reads MNHEY; CDR2 reads SVGAGI. Trimming took off 6 bases at V and 0 bases at J, with 15 bases between the two ends. The CDR3 spans 16 residues. The CDR3 loop is CASRQRGGDSNQPQHF. CDR3 nucleotide sequence: TGTGCCAGCAGACAACGGGGGGGGGATAGCAATCAGCCCCAGCATTTT.

The chain has TRBV24-1 and TRBJ1-2; no definite D call. In germline, CDR1 is KGHDR, CDR2 SFDVKD. V shed 4 bases and J shed 2 bases, with 13 bases lying between them. The CDR3 spans 15 residues. CDR3 coding DNA: TGTGCCACCAGTGACCCGACATTAGACAACTATGGCTACACCTTC. Its protein product is CATSDPTLDNYGYTF.

In this sample, this clonotype is medium-sized (0.01 to 0.1%). This rearrangement joins TRBV18 to TRBJ2-6; D remains unclear. The V end was cut by 3 bases, the J end by 0 bases, with 9 bases between. Looked up from germline, CDR1 is KGHSH and CDR2 is LQKENI. This CDR3 has 16 amino acids. The CDR3 DNA reads TGTGCCAGCTCACCTACGTGGAGCTCTGGGGCCAACGTCCTGACTTTC. Protein product: CASSPTWSSGANVLTF.

This clonotype was seen a single time. The chain recombines TRBV6-4 with TRBJ1-3; tentatively, D is TRBD1 (6 bases). The germline gives CDR1 MRHNA, CDR2 SNTAGT. Deletions cut 7 bases from V and 0 bases from J, with 19 bases between. CDR3 length equals 17 residues. The CDR3 spells CASKHQGQLDSGNTIYF. For the CDR3, the DNA is TGTGCCAGCAAACACCAGGGGCAGCTAGACTCTGGAAACACCATATATTTT.

This clonotype occurred a few times. This chain joins TRBV10-3 and TRBJ2-7; perhaps TRBD1 as D (6 bases). The CDR3 is 12 residues long. V was cut by 10 bases and J by 4 bases, with 14 bases left in between. CDR1 is ENHRY, CDR2 SYGVKD, per germline. In nucleotides, the CDR3 is TGTGCCACCGGGACACAATCATACGAGCAGTACTTC. It codes for CATGTQSYEQYF.

The rearrangement joins TRBV12-3 or TRBV12-4 to TRBJ1-2; weak D call: TRBD1 (5 bases). The CDR3 totals 12 residues. V lost 3 bases, J lost 6 bases, and 8 bases lay in between. Written as DNA, the CDR3 is TGTGCCAGCAGTTTGAGGGGCGATGGCTACACCTTC. It translates to CASSLRGDGYTF.

This clonotype occurred a few times. The J gene is TRBJ2-3, the V gene TRBV24-1; 15 bases agree with TRBD2. Germline V gives CDR1 KGHDR, CDR2 SFDVKD. J gave up 5 bases and V 9 bases, and 5 bases lay outside the gene matches. CDR3 length: 15 amino acids. CDR3 in amino acids: CATGGLAGGGDTQYF. The CDR3 DNA sequence: TGTGCCACCGGGGGACTAGCGGGGGGTGGAGATACGCAGTATTTT.

The chain couples TRBV6-6 to TRBJ1-4; the D is unclear. Germline CDR1 MNHNY, CDR2 SVGAGI (reference sequence). V lost 6 bases and J 2 bases, leaving 16 bases between the germline ends. The CDR3 is 16 residues long. The DNA of the CDR3 is TGTGCCAGCAGCCCTAAGAGGGTTCTGACTAATGAAAAACTGTTTTTT. Translating gives CASSPKRVLTNEKLFF.

The chain carries TRBV20-1 and TRBJ2-1, with TRBD2 identical over 12 bases. This CDR3 is 17 amino acids long. V lost 3 bases and J lost 1; bases outside the gene matches: 7. Germline V lookup: CDR1 DFQATT, CDR2 SNEGSKA (reference sequence). For the CDR3, the DNA is TGCAGTGCTAGGGGTCTAGCGGGGGGGAGGTCCTACAATGAGCAGTTCTTC. This encodes CSARGLAGGRSYNEQFF.

This rearrangement joins TRBV7-6 to TRBJ2-3, with D possibly being TRBD1 (5 bases). Deletions cut 5 bases from V and 2 bases from J, with 8 bases between. The CDR3 consists of 13 residues. Germline V gives CDR1 SGHVS, CDR2 FNYEAQ. CDR3 sequence reads: CASSRQNTDTQYF. The CDR3 coding sequence is TGTGCCAGCAGCCGACAGAACACAGATACGCAGTATTTT.

For this clonotype: At one end the junction does not follow the germline gene, possibly because of a read error. DNA for the CDR3: TGCGCCAGCAGCCAAGATCTAGATAGGCCCCAATACGAGCAGTTCTTC. The encoded protein is CASSQDLDRPQYEQFF. This chain connects TRBV4-2 to TRBJ2-1; D gene ambiguous. From germline, CDR1 is LGHNA and CDR2 YNFKEQ. This CDR3 has 16 amino acids.

This CDR3 reads CASKTGGNSGANVLTF. The CDR3, as DNA: TGCGCCAGCAAGACAGGGGGCAACTCTGGGGCCAACGTCCTGACTTTC. The chain links TRBV5-1 to TRBJ2-6, with 10 bases identical to TRBD1. Germline values: CDR1 SGHRS, CDR2 YFSETQ. With V trimmed by 6 bases and J by 0 bases, 3 bases remained unmatched. This CDR3 is 16 amino acids long.

This clonotype was detected many times. The chain couples TRBV12-3 or TRBV12-4 to TRBJ2-5; 9 positions match TRBD1. CDR3 length: 15 residues. Losses at the gene ends were 3 bases for V and 3 bases for J; bases not matched to a gene: 5. The CDR3 spells CASSLVGQGKETQYF. CDR3 coding DNA: TGTGCCAGCAGTTTGGTTGGACAGGGGAAAGAGACCCAGTACTTC.

As concerns this clonotype: Sequence at one end of the junction differs from germline and may be a read error. The chain joins TRBV5-1 to TRBJ1-3, with unresolved D. CDR3 length: 17 amino acids. CDR1 is SGHRS and CDR2 is YFSETQ in the germline V gene. CDR3 DNA: TGTGCCAGCAGCCAAGACCCCCCCAGCTCGAGTGGAAACACCATATATTTT. Translated: CASSQDPPSSSGNTIYF. Filled out from reference TRBV5-1 and TRBJ1-3, the complete variable domain reads KAGVTQTPRYLIKTRGQQVTLSCSPISGHRSVSWYQQTPGQGLQFLFEYFSETQRNKGNFPGRFSGRQFSNSRSEMNVSTLELGDSALYLCASSQDPPSSSGNTIYFGEGSWLTVV.

This clonotype was seen a few times. The rearrangement links TRBV5-6 to TRBJ1-2; the D gene is possibly TRBD1 (5 bases). The length of the CDR3 is 14 residues. V gave up 0 bases and J gave up 8 bases, with 14 bases separating them. In germline, CDR1 is SGHDT, CDR2 YYEEEE. CDR3 protein: CASSLARARIGYTF. The CDR3, as DNA: TGTGCCAGCAGCTTGGCCAGGGCGCGGATAGGCTACACCTTC.

The genes are TRBV20-1 and TRBJ2-3; 9 bases fit TRBD1. V shed 6 bases and J 4 bases; nucleotides not matched to a gene: 8. This CDR3 contains 14 residues. CDR1 and CDR2 from the germline V gene are DFQATT and SNEGSKA (reference sequence). DNA of the CDR3: TGCAGTGCCATTCCGGGACAGGGTCCAGATACGCAGTATTTT. Residues: CSAIPGQGPDTQYF.

The J gene is TRBJ1-5, the V gene TRBV5-4, with D unresolved. Looked up from germline, CDR1 is SGHNT and CDR2 is YYREEE (reference sequence). The CDR3 spans 13 residues. Trimming removed 2 bases from V and 6 bases from J, with 9 bases in between. CDR3 sequence reads: CASSFNTGQPQHF. DNA for the CDR3: TGTGCCAGCAGCTTCAATACGGGTCAGCCCCAGCATTTT.

The chain has TRBV6-5 and TRBJ2-5; D remains ambiguous. Germline lookup yields CDR1 MNHEY and CDR2 SVGAGI. The CDR3 loop spans 14 amino acids. The V and J ends lost 7 bases and 5 bases respectively, with 17 bases between them. The CDR3 here is CASKTRVAWETQYF. For the CDR3, the DNA is TGTGCCAGCAAGACAAGGGTGGCGTGGGAGACCCAGTACTTC.

The chain is built from TRBV7-2 and TRBJ2-7; 7 nucleotides agree with TRBD2. After removal of 0 bases from V and 0 bases from J, the junction contained 5 bases not matched to a gene. The CDR3 is 16 amino acids. Germline assignment: CDR1 SGHTA and CDR2 FQGNSA. The CDR3 reads CASSLAPGGFSYEQYF. The CDR3 DNA is TGTGCCAGCAGCTTAGCGCCCGGGGGGTTCTCCTACGAGCAGTACTTC.

The rearrangement joins TRBV6-5 to TRBJ2-1; possible D gene TRBD2, 5 bases. The CDR3 runs 14 residues. V lost 0 bases and J lost 5, with 8 bases in between. CDR1 and CDR2 (germline): MNHEY, SVGAGI. As DNA, the CDR3 is TGTGCCAGCAGTTACTCCGGGAAAGACAATGAGCAGTTCTTC. Amino acid sequence: CASSYSGKDNEQFF.

The V call is TRBV5-1, the J call TRBJ1-2; TRBD1 is a possible D gene (5 bases). The germline CDR1 and CDR2 sequences are SGHRS and YFSETQ. There are 13 residues in the CDR3. Trimming stripped 4 bases from V and 1 base from J, with 8 bases between. The CDR3: CASSADSNYGYTF. As DNA, the CDR3 is TGCGCCAGCAGCGCCGACAGTAACTATGGCTACACCTTC.

This clonotype was counted a few times. The rearrangement joins TRBV12-3 or TRBV12-4 to TRBJ2-7; either TRBD1 or TRBD2 may supply D (7 bases each). Trimming took off 7 bases at V and 4 bases at J, with 14 bases between the two ends. CDR3 size: 13 residues. This CDR3 is CASNGRGGYEQYF. Written as DNA, the CDR3 is TGTGCCAGCAATGGCAGGGGGGGTTACGAGCAGTACTTC.

This clonotype was detected once. This chain joins TRBV7-6 and TRBJ1-3; D remains unclear. The CDR3 spans 14 residues. Germline values: CDR1 SGHVS, CDR2 FNYEAQ. Trimming removed 5 bases at V and 2 bases at J, with 10 bases between. The CDR3 region is CASSQDGTGNTIYF. As DNA, the CDR3 is TGTGCCAGCAGCCAGGACGGGACTGGAAACACCATATATTTT.

This clonotype was observed a few times. V usage is TRBV12-3 or TRBV12-4 and J usage is TRBJ1-6; 8 bases match TRBD1. The CDR3 runs 15 residues. Losses at the gene ends were 6 bases for V and 6 bases for J; bases not matched to a gene: 7. CDR3 in amino acids: CASRTRQGTNSPLHF. CDR3 DNA sequence: TGTGCCAGCAGAACCCGACAGGGGACTAATTCACCCCTCCACTTT.